These 24 T cell receptor beta chains came from one sample sequenced in a study of T-cell memory formation after mild COVID-19. MiXCR, applied by TCRdb to the 5' RACE reads, yields one record per CDR3 protein. The sample holds 250,000 or so distinct CDR3 sequences, around a tenth seen once. The material sequenced was PBMCs or a T cell subset sorted from them (not recorded which). These receptor sequences come from a man aged 18 to 29 who had mild COVID-19 (a few samples of this study predate the infection). Cell type and time point are not known.

This clonotype was seen a handful of times. The chain couples TRBV7-9 to TRBJ1-1; D remains unclear. CDR1 SEHNR and CDR2 FQNEAQ come from the germline V gene (reference sequence). This CDR3 spans 14 amino acids. Trimming shortened V by 5 bases and J by 1 base, and 11 bases separated the two germline ends. The CDR3 spells CASSLQVSNTEAFF. CDR3 coding DNA: TGTGCCAGCAGCCTCCAGGTTTCGAACACTGAAGCTTTCTTT.

This clonotype has only a few counts. V and J are TRBV5-1 and TRBJ2-4, with D possibly matching TRBD1 (6 bases). CDR3 length: 16 amino acids. V was shortened by 0 bases and J by 4 bases, with 14 bases between the two germline ends. Per the germline V gene, CDR1 is SGHRS and CDR2 is YFSETQ. The CDR3 reads CASSLVAGDHKNIQYF. The CDR3, as DNA: TGCGCCAGCAGCTTGGTGGCAGGGGATCATAAAAACATTCAGTACTTC.

V and J are TRBV6-6 and TRBJ2-1; either TRBD1 or TRBD2 may fit D (5 bases each). Germline V gene sequence: CDR1 MNHNY, CDR2 SVGAGI (reference sequence). The CDR3 spans 18 residues. The V end lost 0 bases, the J end lost 0 bases, and 15 bases lay between the germline ends. CDR3 in amino acids: CASSYSIASGPSYNEQFF. CDR3 in DNA: TGTGCCAGCAGTTACTCGATTGCGTCGGGGCCCTCCTACAATGAGCAGTTCTTC.

The chain is built from TRBV6-5 and TRBJ1-1; no reliable D call. CDR3 length: 14 residues. The germline gives CDR1 MNHEY, CDR2 SVGAGI. The ends were cut back, 2 bases at V and 2 bases at J, with 9 bases in the middle. The CDR3 reads CASSYKARNTEAFF. CDR3 sequence (DNA): TGTGCCAGCAGTTACAAGGCCCGAAACACTGAAGCTTTCTTT.

This clonotype was detected a few times. This chain links TRBV7-9 with TRBJ1-1; 10 bases are a match to TRBD1. The V gene end was trimmed by 1 base and the J gene end by 5 bases; junction bases not matched to a gene: 4. Germline V CDR1 and CDR2: SEHNR, FQNEAQ (reference sequence). This CDR3 has 15 amino acids. The DNA of the CDR3 is TGTGCCAGCAGCTTAGAGGACAGGGGGAGGACTGAAGCTTTCTTT. This codes for CASSLEDRGRTEAFF.

The CDR3, as DNA: TGTGCCAGCAGTACAGCCCCGGGCCTCATGGGCTACACCTTC. This encodes CASSTAPGLMGYTF. This sequence joins TRBV6-5 and TRBJ1-2; D gene ambiguous. The germline gives CDR1 MNHEY, CDR2 SVGAGI. Trimming left V 5 bases short and J 8 bases short, with 18 bases between. The CDR3 covers 14 residues.

The CDR3 bases are TGTGCCAGCAGCCAAGATCGAGGAGAGGGGACGTATGGCTACACCTTC. Its protein product is CASSQDRGEGTYGYTF. This chain links TRBV4-2 with TRBJ1-2; D is perhaps TRBD1 (5 bases). Trimming removed 0 bases from V and 5 bases from J, with 16 bases in between. Germline assignment: CDR1 LGHNA and CDR2 YNFKEQ. This CDR3 contains 16 residues.

V is TRBV7-3 and J is TRBJ1-6; D uncertain. The CDR3 runs to 13 residues. V lost 1 base to trimming and J lost 9 bases, with 7 bases between them. Germline V lookup: CDR1 SGHTA, CDR2 FQGTGA. CDR3 bases: TGTGCCAGCAGCTTAAACTGGCTTTCACCCCTCCACTTT. This sequence encodes CASSLNWLSPLHF.

A few counts support this clonotype. This chain links TRBV2 with TRBJ2-2, with no clear D. V gave up 3 bases and J gave up 6 bases, with 5 bases separating them. CDR3 length: 12 amino acids. The germline V gene encodes CDR1 SNHLY and CDR2 FYNNEI. The CDR3 DNA reads as TGTGCCAGCAGTGAGGGTGCCGGGGAGCTGTTTTTT. Translation: CASSEGAGELFF.

The chain links TRBV3-1 to TRBJ1-1; D is unresolved. The V end was cut by 0 bases, the J end by 0 bases, with 8 bases between. Germline V gene lookup returns CDR1 LGHDT and CDR2 YNNKEL (reference sequence). There are 15 residues in the CDR3. The CDR3 DNA sequence: TGTGCCAGCAGCCAAGAACCGGGAATGAACACTGAAGCTTTCTTT. Amino acids: CASSQEPGMNTEAFF.

In this sample, this clonotype turned up many times. V gene TRBV20-1 combines with J gene TRBJ1-4, with D unclear. Germline values: CDR1 DFQATT, CDR2 SNEGSKA (reference sequence). V lost 3 bases to trimming and J lost 7 bases, with 12 bases between them. The CDR3 is 13 residues long. The CDR3 DNA is TGCAGTGCTAGTGGAACAGTTAGTGAAAAACTGTTTTTT. This gives the protein CSASGTVSEKLFF.

This clonotype was seen once. V is TRBV7-9 and J is TRBJ2-1; 9 bases match TRBD2. The junction had 3 bases not matched to a gene; V was cut back by 0 bases and J by 6 bases. CDR3 length: 15 residues. Germline V gene lookup returns CDR1 SEHNR and CDR2 FQNEAQ (reference sequence). The CDR3 bases are TGTGCCAGCAGCTTAGCTAGCGGGAGACTCAATGAGCAGTTCTTC. Amino acid sequence: CASSLASGRLNEQFF.

This clonotype has a count of ten or more. The chain employs TRBV5-6 and TRBJ2-3; either TRBD1 or TRBD2 may fit D (5 bases each). This CDR3 spans 14 amino acids. Germline values: CDR1 SGHDT, CDR2 YYEEEE. Trimming took off 3 bases at V and 0 bases at J, with 8 bases between the two ends. The CDR3 here is CASSWGSSTDTQYF. In nucleotides, the CDR3 is TGTGCCAGCAGCTGGGGGTCTAGCACAGATACGCAGTATTTT.

The CDR3 reads CASSPRRDIPPGGNQPQHF. CDR3 nucleotides: TGTGCCAGTAGTCCTCGCCGGGACATTCCCCCCGGTGGCAATCAGCCCCAGCATTTT. J is TRBJ1-5 and V is TRBV19; TRBD1 might be the D (6 bases). Trimming shortened V by 5 bases and J by 2 bases, and 25 bases separated the two germline ends. The CDR3 runs 19 residues. The germline CDR1 and CDR2 sequences are LNHDA and SQIVND (reference sequence).

This CDR3 reads CASSLAGVRDTQYF. CDR3 sequence (DNA): TGCGCCAGCAGCTTGGCCGGGGTCAGGGATACGCAGTATTTT. This chain uses TRBV5-1 with TRBJ2-3; D is perhaps TRBD2 (5 bases). Germline-derived CDR1 and CDR2 are SGHRS and YFSETQ. The CDR3 consists of 14 residues. With 0 bases removed from V and 6 bases from J, the gap between germline ends came to 11 bases.

V usage is TRBV4-3 and J usage is TRBJ2-1; possible D gene TRBD1, 5 bases. The CDR3 sequence is 18 residues long. In germline, CDR1 is LGHNA, CDR2 YSLEER. V was pared by 0 bases and J by 4 bases, with 19 bases between. The DNA for the CDR3 is TGCGCCAGCAGCCAAGATGATGTGGCGGCAGGGCGGTACAATGAGCAGTTCTTC. Protein: CASSQDDVAAGRYNEQFF.

V is TRBV27 and J is TRBJ2-7; D is possibly TRBD1 (5 bases). This CDR3 is 13 amino acids long. Germline lookup yields CDR1 MNHEY and CDR2 SMNVEV (reference sequence). V was shortened by 4 bases and J by 4 bases, with 11 bases between the two germline ends. The CDR3 DNA reads TGTGCCAGCAGTTACAGGAACCTGTACGAGCAGTACTTC. Translated, it gives CASSYRNLYEQYF.

V and J are TRBV5-5 and TRBJ2-1, with TRBD1 as a possible D gene (6 bases). This CDR3 has 15 amino acids. Germline CDR1 and CDR2: SGHKS and YYEKEE (reference sequence). Trimming left V 3 bases short and J 3 bases short, with 13 bases between. CDR3 in DNA: TGTGCCAGCAGCTCGGTGGGGGCAAGCTACAATGAGCAGTTCTTC. The encoded protein is CASSSVGASYNEQFF.

In this sample, this clonotype turned up a few times. The rearrangement links TRBV4-3 to TRBJ2-4; possible D gene TRBD2, 6 bases. V shed 0 bases and J shed 2 bases, with 20 bases lying between them. This CDR3 is 19 amino acids long. Germline CDR1 reads LGHNA; CDR2 reads YSLEER. CDR3 region: CASSQDVGGQGRTKNIQYF. Written as DNA, the CDR3 is TGCGCCAGCAGCCAAGATGTTGGAGGGCAGGGACGGACCAAAAACATTCAGTACTTC.

The V and J genes are TRBV20-1 and TRBJ2-5; D tentatively reads TRBD1 or TRBD2 (6 bases each). Germline V gives CDR1 DFQATT, CDR2 SNEGSKA (reference sequence). The CDR3 sequence is 12 residues long. The V and J ends lost 3 bases and 10 bases respectively, with 15 bases between them. DNA for the CDR3: TGCAGTGCTAGGCGTGAGGGGGGAAGCCAGTACTTC. It yields the protein CSARREGGSQYF.

The chain combines TRBV12-3 or TRBV12-4 with TRBJ2-5; 9 bases align to TRBD2. This CDR3 spans 15 amino acids. Trimming removed 3 bases from V and 5 bases from J; junction bases left unmatched: 7. The CDR3, as DNA: TGTGCCAGCAGTTTCCGCGGGGGGGCCGTTGAGACCCAGTACTTC. Translated, it gives CASSFRGGAVETQYF.

This clonotype was counted ten times or more. The rearrangement joins TRBV6-5 to TRBJ1-4, with 7 bases that match TRBD1. The V gene end was trimmed by 6 bases and the J gene end by 7 bases; junction bases not matched to a gene: 8. This CDR3 is built from 14 residues. CDR1 MNHEY and CDR2 SVGAGI come from the germline V gene. This CDR3 is CASRGTGAGEKLFF. In nucleotides, the CDR3 is TGTGCCAGCAGGGGAACAGGGGCAGGTGAAAAACTGTTTTTT.

The CDR3 here is CASSLGQTSSYNEQFF. In nucleotides, the CDR3 is TGTGCCAGCAGCTTGGGACAGACGAGCTCCTACAATGAGCAGTTCTTC. The chain is built from TRBV6-1 and TRBJ2-1; 7 nucleotides line up with TRBD1. Unmatched junction bases numbered 8, after V lost 6 bases and J lost 0 bases. This CDR3 comprises 16 residues. The V gene's germline CDR1 is MNHNS and CDR2 SASEGT.

The chain employs TRBV4-3 and TRBJ2-1; 7 bases line up with TRBD1. The junction had 6 bases not matched to a gene; V was cut back by 0 bases and J by 1 base. This CDR3 has 17 residues. Germline assignment: CDR1 LGHNA and CDR2 YSLEER. The CDR3 sequence is CASSQDTGAGSYNEQFF. CDR3 DNA: TGCGCCAGCAGCCAAGATACAGGGGCAGGGTCCTACAATGAGCAGTTCTTC.